This T cell receptor (beta chain) was retrieved from a study of shared T cell receptors in the human thymus. Losses at the gene ends were 4 bases for V and 6 bases for J; bases not matched to a gene: 15. This CDR3 comprises 17 residues. The germline V gene encodes CDR1 SGHTA and CDR2 FQGNSA. Here immunoSEQ multiplex PCR was the method, and the copy in TCRdb shows in-frame clones only, minus some. The sample shows roughly 500,000 clones, 70% to 80% of them seen only once. This same sample was also taken into another study, of human thymus T cells. That study reports: Resected material from corrective heart surgery provided the thymus tissue analysed.

The source of this sequence is a boy younger than two with a congenital heart defect. V and J are TRBV7-2 and TRBJ2-3; 8 bases fit TRBD2. Source material: thymocytes. For the CDR3, the DNA is TGTGCCAGCAGCTGGGGCAGCGGGAGTAGGTGTTGGGATACGCAGTATTTT. This encodes CASSWGSGSRCWDTQYF.